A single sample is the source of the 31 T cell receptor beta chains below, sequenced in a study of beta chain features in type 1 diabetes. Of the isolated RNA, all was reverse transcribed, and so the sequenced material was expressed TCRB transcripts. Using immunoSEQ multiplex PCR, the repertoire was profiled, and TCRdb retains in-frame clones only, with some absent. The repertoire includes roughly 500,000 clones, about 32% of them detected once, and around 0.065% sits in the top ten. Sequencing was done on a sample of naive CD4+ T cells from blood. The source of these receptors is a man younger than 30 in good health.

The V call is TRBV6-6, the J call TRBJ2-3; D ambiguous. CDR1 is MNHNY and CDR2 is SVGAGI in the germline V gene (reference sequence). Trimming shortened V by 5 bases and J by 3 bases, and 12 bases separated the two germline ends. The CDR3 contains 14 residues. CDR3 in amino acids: CASSRRTPTDTQYF. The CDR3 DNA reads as TGTGCCAGCAGTCGCAGGACCCCAACAGATACGCAGTATTTT.

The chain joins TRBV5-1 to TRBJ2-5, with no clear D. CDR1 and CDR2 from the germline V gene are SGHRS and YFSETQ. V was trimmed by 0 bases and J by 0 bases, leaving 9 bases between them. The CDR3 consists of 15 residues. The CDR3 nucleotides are TGCGCCAGCAGCTTGGCCAATGGCAACCAAGAGACCCAGTACTTC. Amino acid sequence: CASSLANGNQETQYF.

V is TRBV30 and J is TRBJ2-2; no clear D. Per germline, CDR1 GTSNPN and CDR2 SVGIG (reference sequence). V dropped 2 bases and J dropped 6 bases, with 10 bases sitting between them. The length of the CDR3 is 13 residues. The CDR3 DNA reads TGTGCCTGGAGTAGGCTATCGTCCGGGGAGCTGTTTTTT. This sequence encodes CAWSRLSSGELFF. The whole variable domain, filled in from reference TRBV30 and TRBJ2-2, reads SQTIHQWPATLVQPVGSPLSLECTVEGTSNPNLYWYRQAAGRGLQLLFYSVGIGQISSEVPQNLSASRPQDRQFILSSKKLLLSDSGFYLCAWSRLSSGELFFGEGSRLTVL.

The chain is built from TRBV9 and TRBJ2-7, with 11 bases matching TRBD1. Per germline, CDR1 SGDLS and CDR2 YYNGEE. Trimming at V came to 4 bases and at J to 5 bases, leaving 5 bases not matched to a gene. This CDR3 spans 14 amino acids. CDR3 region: CASSTGQGANEQYF. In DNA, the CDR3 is TGTGCCAGCAGCACAGGACAGGGGGCGAACGAGCAGTACTTC.

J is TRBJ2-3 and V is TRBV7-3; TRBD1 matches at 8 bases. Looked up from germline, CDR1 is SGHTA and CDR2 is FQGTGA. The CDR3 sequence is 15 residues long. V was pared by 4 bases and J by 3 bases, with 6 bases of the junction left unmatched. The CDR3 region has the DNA TGTGCCAGCAGCTCAGGACAGGGCGGAACAGATACGCAGTATTTT. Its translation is CASSSGQGGTDTQYF.

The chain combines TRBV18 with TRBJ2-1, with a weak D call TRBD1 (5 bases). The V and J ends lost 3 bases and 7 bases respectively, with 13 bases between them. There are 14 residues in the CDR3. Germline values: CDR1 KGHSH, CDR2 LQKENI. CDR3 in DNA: TGTGCCAGCTCACCGAAGGGGTATGGGAATGAGCAGTTCTTC. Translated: CASSPKGYGNEQFF.

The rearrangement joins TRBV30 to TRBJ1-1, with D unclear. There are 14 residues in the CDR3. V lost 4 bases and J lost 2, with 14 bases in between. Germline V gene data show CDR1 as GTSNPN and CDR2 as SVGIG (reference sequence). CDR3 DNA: TGTGCCTGGACGTTAAGGACCATCAACACTGAAGCTTTCTTT. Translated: CAWTLRTINTEAFF.

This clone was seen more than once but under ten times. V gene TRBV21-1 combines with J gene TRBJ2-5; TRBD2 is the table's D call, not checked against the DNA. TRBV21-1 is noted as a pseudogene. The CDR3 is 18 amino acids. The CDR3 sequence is CASSKSPIRRDSKETQYF. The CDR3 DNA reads TGTGCCAGCAGCAAATCCCCAATCCGAAGGGACTCAAAAGAGACCCAGTACTTC.

CDR3: CASSGDRSSNEQFF. Written as DNA, the CDR3 is TGTGCCAGCAGTGGGGACAGGTCGTCCAATGAGCAGTTCTTC. The rearrangement links TRBV6-4 to TRBJ2-1; 8 nucleotides agree with TRBD1. The V and J ends lost 4 bases and 6 bases, in that order; junction bases with no gene match: 5. This CDR3 region has 14 residues. Germline V gives CDR1 MRHNA, CDR2 SNTAGT.

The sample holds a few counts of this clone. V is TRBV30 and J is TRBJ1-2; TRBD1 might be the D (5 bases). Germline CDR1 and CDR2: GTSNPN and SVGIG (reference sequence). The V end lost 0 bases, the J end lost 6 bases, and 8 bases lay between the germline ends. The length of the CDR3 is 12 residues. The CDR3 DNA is TGTGCCTGGAGTGTAACCAGGGATGGCTACACCTTC. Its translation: CAWSVTRDGYTF.

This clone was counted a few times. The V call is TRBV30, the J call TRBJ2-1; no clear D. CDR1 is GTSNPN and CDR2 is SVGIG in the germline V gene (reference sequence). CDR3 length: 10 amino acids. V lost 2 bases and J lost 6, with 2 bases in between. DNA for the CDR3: TGTGCCTGGAGTACCAATGAGCAGTTCTTC. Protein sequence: CAWSTNEQFF.

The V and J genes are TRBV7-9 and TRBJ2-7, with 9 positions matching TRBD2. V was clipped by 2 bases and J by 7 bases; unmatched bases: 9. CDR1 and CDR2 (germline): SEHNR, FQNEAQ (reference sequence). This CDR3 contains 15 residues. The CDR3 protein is CASSLFLAGMREQYF. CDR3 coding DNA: TGTGCCAGCAGCTTATTCCTAGCGGGAATGCGGGAGCAGTACTTC.

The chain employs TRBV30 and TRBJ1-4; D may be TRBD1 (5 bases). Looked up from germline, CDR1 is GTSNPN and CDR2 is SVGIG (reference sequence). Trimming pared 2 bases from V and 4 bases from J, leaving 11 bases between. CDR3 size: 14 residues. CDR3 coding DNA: TGTGCCTGGAGTACGGGGACTCATAATGAAAAACTGTTTTTT. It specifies CAWSTGTHNEKLFF.

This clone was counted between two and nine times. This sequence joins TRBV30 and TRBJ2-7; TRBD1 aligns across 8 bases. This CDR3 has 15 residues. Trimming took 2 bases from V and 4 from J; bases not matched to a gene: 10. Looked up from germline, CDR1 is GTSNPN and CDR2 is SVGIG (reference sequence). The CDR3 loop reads CAWSPKDRASYEQYF. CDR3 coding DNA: TGTGCCTGGAGTCCTAAGGACAGGGCATCGTACGAGCAGTACTTC.

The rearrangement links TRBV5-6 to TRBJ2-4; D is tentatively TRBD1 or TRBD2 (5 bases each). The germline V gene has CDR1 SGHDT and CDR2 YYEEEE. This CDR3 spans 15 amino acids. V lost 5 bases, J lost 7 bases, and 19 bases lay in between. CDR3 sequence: CASSYNLGTDNIQYF. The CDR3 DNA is TGTGCCAGCAGTTATAATCTTGGGACCGACAACATTCAGTACTTC.

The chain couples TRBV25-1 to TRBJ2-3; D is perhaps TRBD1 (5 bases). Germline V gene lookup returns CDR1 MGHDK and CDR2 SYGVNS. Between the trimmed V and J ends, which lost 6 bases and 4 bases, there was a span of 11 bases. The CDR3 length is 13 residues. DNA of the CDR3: TGTGCCAGCAGACCCACAGGCGCAGATACGCAGTATTTT. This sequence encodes CASRPTGADTQYF.

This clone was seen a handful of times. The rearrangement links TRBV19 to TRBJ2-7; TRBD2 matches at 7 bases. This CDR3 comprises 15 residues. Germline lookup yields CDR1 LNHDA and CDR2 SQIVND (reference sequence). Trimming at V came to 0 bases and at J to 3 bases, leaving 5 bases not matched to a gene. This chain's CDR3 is CASSIEGSGYYEQYF. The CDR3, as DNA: TGTGCCAGTAGTATAGAAGGTAGCGGGTACTACGAGCAGTACTTC. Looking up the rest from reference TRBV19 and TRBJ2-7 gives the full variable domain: DGGITQSPKYLFRKEGQNVTLSCEQNLNHDAMYWYRQDPGQGLRLIYYSQIVNDFQKGDIAEGYSVSREKKESFPLTVTSAQKNPTAFYLCASSIEGSGYYEQYFGPGTRLTVT.

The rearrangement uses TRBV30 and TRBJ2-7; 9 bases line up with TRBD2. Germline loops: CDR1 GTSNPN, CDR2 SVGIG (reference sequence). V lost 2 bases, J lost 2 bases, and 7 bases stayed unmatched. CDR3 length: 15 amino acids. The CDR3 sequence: CAWSRGQREAYEQYF. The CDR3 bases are TGTGCCTGGAGTAGAGGCCAGCGGGAGGCCTACGAGCAGTACTTC.

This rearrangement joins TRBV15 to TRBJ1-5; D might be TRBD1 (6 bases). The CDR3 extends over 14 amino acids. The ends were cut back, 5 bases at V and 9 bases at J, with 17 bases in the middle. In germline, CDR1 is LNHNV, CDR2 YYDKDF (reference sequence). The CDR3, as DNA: TGTGCCACCAGCGCACACAGGGTGGAGGGGCCCCAGCATTTT. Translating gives CATSAHRVEGPQHF.

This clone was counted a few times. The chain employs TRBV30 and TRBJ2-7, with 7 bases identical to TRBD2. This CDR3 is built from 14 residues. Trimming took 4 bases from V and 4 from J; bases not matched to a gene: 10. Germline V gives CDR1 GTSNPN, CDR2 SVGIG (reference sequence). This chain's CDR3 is CAWNGRTGRYEQYF. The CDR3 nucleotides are TGTGCCTGGAACGGGAGGACGGGGAGATACGAGCAGTACTTC.

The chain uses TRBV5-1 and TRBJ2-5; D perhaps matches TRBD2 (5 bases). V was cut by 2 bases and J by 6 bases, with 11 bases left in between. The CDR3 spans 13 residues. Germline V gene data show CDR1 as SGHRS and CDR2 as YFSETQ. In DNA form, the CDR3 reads TGCGCCAGCAGCTTTGCCGGGGAAAAGACCCAGTACTTC. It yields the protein CASSFAGEKTQYF.

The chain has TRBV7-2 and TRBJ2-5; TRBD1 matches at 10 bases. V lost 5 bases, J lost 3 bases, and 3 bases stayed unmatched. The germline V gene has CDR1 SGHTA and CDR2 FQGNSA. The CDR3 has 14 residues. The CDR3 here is CASSLDRGKETQYF. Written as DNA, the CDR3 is TGTGCCAGCAGCCTGGACAGGGGGAAAGAGACCCAGTACTTC.

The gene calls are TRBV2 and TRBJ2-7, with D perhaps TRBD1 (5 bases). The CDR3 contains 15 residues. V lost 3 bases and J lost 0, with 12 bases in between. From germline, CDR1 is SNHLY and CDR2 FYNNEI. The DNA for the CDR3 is TGTGCCAGCAGTGAGACAGAGTCGAGCTCCTACGAGCAGTACTTC. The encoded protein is CASSETESSSYEQYF.

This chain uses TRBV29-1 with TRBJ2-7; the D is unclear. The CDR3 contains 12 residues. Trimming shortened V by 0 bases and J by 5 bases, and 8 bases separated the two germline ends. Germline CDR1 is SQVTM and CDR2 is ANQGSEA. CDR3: CSVEDGRNEQYF. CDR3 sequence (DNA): TGCAGCGTTGAAGACGGCAGGAACGAGCAGTACTTC.

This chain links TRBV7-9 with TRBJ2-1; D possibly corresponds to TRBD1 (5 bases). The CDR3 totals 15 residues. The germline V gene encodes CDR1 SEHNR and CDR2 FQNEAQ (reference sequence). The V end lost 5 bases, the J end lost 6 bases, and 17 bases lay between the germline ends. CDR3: CASSPWQGPGNEQFF. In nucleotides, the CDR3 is TGTGCCAGCAGCCCATGGCAGGGCCCGGGCAATGAGCAGTTCTTC.

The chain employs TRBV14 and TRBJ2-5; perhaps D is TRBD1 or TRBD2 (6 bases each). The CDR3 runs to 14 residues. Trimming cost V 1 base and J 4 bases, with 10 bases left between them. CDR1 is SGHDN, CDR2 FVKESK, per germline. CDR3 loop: CASSQGGAPETQYF. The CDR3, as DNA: TGTGCCAGCAGCCAAGGGGGGGCCCCAGAGACCCAGTACTTC.

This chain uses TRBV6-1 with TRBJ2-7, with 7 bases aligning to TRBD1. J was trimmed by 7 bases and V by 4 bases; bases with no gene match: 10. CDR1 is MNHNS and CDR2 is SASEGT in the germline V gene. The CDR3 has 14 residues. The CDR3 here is CASSAVGQSKEQYF. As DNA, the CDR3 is TGTGCCAGCAGTGCAGTGGGACAGTCGAAGGAGCAGTACTTC.

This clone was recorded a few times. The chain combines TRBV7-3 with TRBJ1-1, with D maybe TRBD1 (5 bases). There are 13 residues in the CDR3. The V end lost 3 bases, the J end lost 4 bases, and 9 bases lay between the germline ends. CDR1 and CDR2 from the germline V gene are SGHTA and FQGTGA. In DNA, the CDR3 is TGTGCCAGCAGCTTTAATGGGGGCACTGAAGCTTTCTTT. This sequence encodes CASSFNGGTEAFF. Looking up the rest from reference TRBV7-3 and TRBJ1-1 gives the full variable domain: GAGVSQTPSNKVTEKGKYVELRCDPISGHTALYWYRQSLGQGPEFLIYFQGTGAADDSGLPNDRFFAVRPEGSVSTLKIQRTERGDSAVYLCASSFNGGTEAFFGQGTRLTVV.

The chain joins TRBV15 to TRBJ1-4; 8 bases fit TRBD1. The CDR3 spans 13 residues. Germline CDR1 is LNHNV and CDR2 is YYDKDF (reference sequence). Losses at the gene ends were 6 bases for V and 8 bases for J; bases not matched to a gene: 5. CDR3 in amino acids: CATRLTGAEKLFF. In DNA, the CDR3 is TGTGCCACCAGGTTGACAGGGGCGGAAAAACTGTTTTTT.

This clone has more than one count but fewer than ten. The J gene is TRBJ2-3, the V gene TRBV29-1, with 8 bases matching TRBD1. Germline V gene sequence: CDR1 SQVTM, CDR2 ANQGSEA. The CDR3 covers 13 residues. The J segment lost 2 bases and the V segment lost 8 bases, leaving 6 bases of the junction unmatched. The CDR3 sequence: CSHRGATTDTQYF. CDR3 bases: TGCAGCCACAGGGGGGCCACCACAGATACGCAGTATTTT.

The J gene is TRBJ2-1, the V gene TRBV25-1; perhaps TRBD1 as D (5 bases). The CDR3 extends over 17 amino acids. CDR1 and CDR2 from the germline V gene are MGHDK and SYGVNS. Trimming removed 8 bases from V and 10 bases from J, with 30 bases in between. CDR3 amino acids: CASGTSSGSKGDNEQFF. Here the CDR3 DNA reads TGTGCCAGCGGCACGTCTTCCGGGTCCAAAGGGGATAACGAGCAGTTCTTC.